This T cell receptor (beta chain) was observed in a study of human T cells and chemical hapten exposure. Overall study: Upper inner arm skin measuring about 2 cm by about 2 cm received 2% DPC for sensitization. Overall study results and limits: DPC sensitization produced no change in TCRs with frequency above 1 in 1000.

Only a few counts were recorded for this clonotype. Its antigen remains unknown. There are 20 residues in the CDR3. Germline V CDR1 and CDR2: KGHDR, SFDVKD. Germline trimming cut 5 bases from V and 4 bases from J; bases unmatched to any gene: 22. As for time point: patch test 1, 2 weeks after DPC sensitization. The sample's treatment: therapeutic diphenylcyclopropenone sensitization with weekly scalp DPC. Per the original methods: The number of TCRs in each sample had a median of about 100,000 and spanned roughly 23,224 to 750,000. TCRdb fed the RACE reads into MiXCR, producing one record per CDR3 protein. The authors' filters were not applied to this entry. Here the sample spans 95,000 to 150,000 distinct CDR3 sequences, approximately 13% being singletons.

The sequence came from a man aged 18 to 30 with alopecia areata. Some clones in this sample may be carry-over from other donors' samples. Specimen: whole blood, collected in connection with sensitization to the hapten diphenylcyclopropenone (DPC). The chain has TRBV24-1 and TRBJ2-1; 7 nucleotides align to TRBD1. In nucleotides, the CDR3 is TGTGCCACCAGTGGAAGACAGGGCCAAAACGGACCTCGGGCATACAATGAGCAGTTCTTC. This encodes CATSGRQGQNGPRAYNEQFF.